Reported below is one T cell receptor (beta chain). The data belong to a study of blood T cell repertoires in COVID-19. The length of the CDR3 is 18 residues. The junction had 21 bases not matched to a gene; V was cut back by 5 bases and J by 9 bases. In germline, CDR1 is SGHTA, CDR2 FQGNSA. Libraries were prepared by immunoSEQ multiplex PCR; TCRdb keeps only in-frame clonotypes and omits some of them. The table records 250,000 to 350,000 clones, around 90% of them present only once. This chain connects TRBV7-2 to TRBJ2-7; 11 nucleotides agree with TRBD2. The sequenced sample consisted of PBMCs or T cells enriched from blood (not recorded which). The clonotype comes from a woman in her twenties or thirties who had recovered from COVID-19. The CDR3 DNA reads TGTGCCAGCAGCAACCCCGGGGTAGCGGGAGGGAGGCAAATGGGGCAGTACTTC. It codes for CASSNPGVAGGRQMGQYF.